This T cell receptor (beta chain) appears in the sequencing data of a study of metastatic and nonmetastatic thyroid tumors. Turning to the study itself: The authors compared repertoires across blood and tumor or nodule tissue from malignant and benign thyroid patients.

There are a few counts of this clone. Authors' processing steps: A classifier for distant metastasis in papillary thyroid cancer was constructed using CDR3 differences observed across clinicopathological groups. Via MiXCR, TCRdb re-called the PCR reads. None of the V and J calls come from the authors' own analysis; TCRdb made them. The sample includes some 15,000 clones, approximately 30% of them seen just once. This CDR3 contains 20 residues. None of the patients had undergone any treatment ahead of thyroid surgery. The TCR originated in a male donor with papillary thyroid cancer or a benign thyroid nodule (not recorded which). Some clones in this sample may be carry-over from other donors' samples. The chain employs TRBV21-1 and TRBJ2-3; TRBD2 is the table's D call and was not checked against the DNA. TRBV21-1 is a pseudogene. Sequences were obtained from tumor tissue. The CDR3 spells CASSTGGWTSGSPSTDTQYF. Here the CDR3 DNA reads TGTGCCAGCAGCACAGGGGGTTGGACTAGCGGTTCCCCTAGCACAGATACGCAGTATTTT.